This T cell receptor (beta chain) appears in the sequencing data of a study of T cells in tuberculosis. Study-level information: A South African cohort included IGRA-negative adolescents, latently infected IGRA-positive adolescents and adults with active tuberculosis.

This CDR3 has 14 amino acids. Trimming stripped 6 bases from V and 1 base from J, with 12 bases between. The germline gives CDR1 MRHNA, CDR2 SNTAGT. Repertoires were generated with immunoSEQ multiplex PCR, while TCRdb's copy carries only in-frame clones and drops some. The top ten clones hold about 8.6% of a sample with around 26,000 clones, nearly 97% of them seen once. The chain recombines TRBV6-4 with TRBJ1-1, with D perhaps matching TRBD1 (5 bases). Sequencing was carried out using PBMCs. The TCR comes from a donor aged 5-35 years with latent tuberculosis or without tuberculosis infection. The CDR3 protein is CASRETAWNTEAFF. The CDR3 DNA reads as TGTGCCAGCAGAGAGACAGCCTGGAACACTGAAGCTTTCTTT.